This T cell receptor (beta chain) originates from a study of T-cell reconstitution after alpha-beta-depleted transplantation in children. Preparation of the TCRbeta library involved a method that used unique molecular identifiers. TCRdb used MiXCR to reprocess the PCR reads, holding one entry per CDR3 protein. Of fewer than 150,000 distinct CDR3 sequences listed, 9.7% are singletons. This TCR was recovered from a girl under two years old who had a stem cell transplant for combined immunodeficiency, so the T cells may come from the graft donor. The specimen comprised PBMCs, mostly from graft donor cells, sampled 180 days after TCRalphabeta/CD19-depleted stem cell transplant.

In nucleotides, the CDR3 is TGTGCCATCAGGGTGACTAGCGGGAGTAAAGCCTACGAGCAGTACTTC. Translated, it gives CAIRVTSGSKAYEQYF. V and J are TRBV10-3 and TRBJ2-7, with 12 bases identical to TRBD2. CDR3 length equals 16 residues. V trimming: 6 bases; J trimming: 2 bases; junction bases outside the gene matches: 8. CDR1 ENHRY and CDR2 SYGVKD come from the germline V gene.